Listed here are 13 T cell receptor beta chains from one sample, sequenced in a study of CD8 T cells in Susac syndrome. Random-hexamer reverse transcription was applied to about 0.5 to 1 ug RNA. MiXCR, run by TCRdb on the immunoSEQ multiplex PCR reads, gives a single entry per CDR3 protein. The table has approximately 110,000 distinct CDR3 sequences, roughly 93% seen once. Sequenced input: CD8+ T cells from PBMCs. These receptors were obtained from a human donor with multiple sclerosis.

The rearrangement uses TRBV11-2 and TRBJ2-2; unclear D gene. CDR1 is SGHAT and CDR2 is FQNNGV in the germline V gene. The CDR3 covers 14 residues. V was pared by 8 bases and J by 3 bases, with 13 bases between. The CDR3 DNA sequence: TGTGCCAGCGACCGTACTCGGGACACCGGGGAGCTGTTTTTT. This sequence encodes CASDRTRDTGELFF. The whole variable domain, remainder taken from reference TRBV11-2 and TRBJ2-2, is EAGVAQSPRYKIIEKRQSVAFWCNPISGHATLYWYQQILGQGPKLLIQFQNNGVVDDSQLPKDRFSAERLKGVDSTLKIQPAKLEDSAVYLCASDRTRDTGELFFGEGSRLTVL.

The chain is built from TRBV2 and TRBJ2-3, with 9 bases lining up with TRBD2. V was pared by 4 bases and J by 2 bases, with 4 bases of the junction left unmatched. The CDR3 extends over 15 amino acids. Germline values: CDR1 SNHLY, CDR2 FYNNEI. CDR3 sequence: CASSGLAEITDTQYF. The DNA of the CDR3 is TGTGCCAGCAGTGGACTAGCGGAGATCACAGATACGCAGTATTTT.

This chain joins TRBV4-1 and TRBJ1-4, with 11 bases aligning to TRBD1. The J segment lost 8 bases and the V segment lost 3 bases, leaving 5 bases of the junction unmatched. Germline V gene sequence: CDR1 MGHRA, CDR2 YSYEKL. The CDR3 runs 15 residues. The CDR3 DNA reads as TGCGCCAGCAGCCAGAGGGACAGGGGGTCGGAAAAACTGTTTTTT. Residues: CASSQRDRGSEKLFF.

The chain carries TRBV25-1 and TRBJ2-3; D not certain. Germline lookup yields CDR1 MGHDK and CDR2 SYGVNS. CDR3 length equals 14 residues. The ends were cut back, 1 base at V and 4 bases at J, with 9 bases in the middle. The CDR3 here is CASSELVASDTQYF. CDR3 in DNA: TGTGCCAGCAGTGAATTGGTAGCCTCAGATACGCAGTATTTT.

This clonotype was detected a few times. Here the CDR3 reads CASSLGPRADTQYF. The CDR3 region has the DNA TGTGCCAGCAGCTTAGGGCCTAGAGCAGATACGCAGTATTTT. The chain carries TRBV7-3 and TRBJ2-3; D is ambiguous. The CDR3 runs 14 residues. The V gene lost 2 bases and the J gene lost 4 bases, with 10 bases spanning the gap. The germline V gene encodes CDR1 SGHTA and CDR2 FQGTGA.

The chain recombines TRBV7-6 with TRBJ2-6; D might be TRBD2 (6 bases). The CDR3 is 18 residues long. The germline V gene encodes CDR1 SGHVS and CDR2 FNYEAQ. V lost 5 bases and J 0 bases, leaving 17 bases between the germline ends. The CDR3 bases are TGTGCCAGCAGCCCAGAAGGGGACTCCGCCTCTGGGGCCAACGTCCTGACTTTC. It encodes CASSPEGDSASGANVLTF.

The rearrangement links TRBV5-1 to TRBJ2-5; D may be TRBD1 or TRBD2 (7 bases each). The V end lost 4 bases, the J end lost 4 bases, and 14 bases lay between the germline ends. CDR3 length: 14 residues. Looked up from germline, CDR1 is SGHRS and CDR2 is YFSETQ. The CDR3 is CASSSGTVGETQYF. The CDR3 DNA follows: TGCGCCAGCAGCAGCGGGACAGTCGGAGAGACCCAGTACTTC.

The chain couples TRBV27 to TRBJ2-1, with a weak D call TRBD2 (6 bases). Germline assignment: CDR1 MNHEY and CDR2 SMNVEV (reference sequence). CDR3 length: 15 residues. V dropped 5 bases and J dropped 6 bases, with 17 bases sitting between them. The CDR3 DNA reads TGTGCCAGCAGTCCAGGGTTTGGGGGACTCAATGAGCAGTTCTTC. Amino acid sequence: CASSPGFGGLNEQFF.

This chain joins TRBV25-1 and TRBJ2-5; TRBD1 agrees at 7 bases. The germline V gene has CDR1 MGHDK and CDR2 SYGVNS. J lost 2 bases, V lost 2 bases, and 2 bases had no gene match. The CDR3 contains 14 residues. CDR3 nucleotides: TGTGCCAGCAGTGAAAGGGGGCGACAAGAGACCCAGTACTTC. Its protein is CASSERGRQETQYF.

V gene TRBV5-6 combines with J gene TRBJ2-5; D is unclear. The length of the CDR3 is 15 residues. Deletions cut 2 bases from V and 4 bases from J, with 15 bases between. Germline lookup yields CDR1 SGHDT and CDR2 YYEEEE. The CDR3 protein is CASSFSVDLLETQYF. The CDR3, as DNA: TGTGCCAGCAGCTTCAGTGTCGACCTACTAGAGACCCAGTACTTC.

J is TRBJ2-6 and V is TRBV7-2; no clear D. V was clipped by 5 bases and J by 0 bases, with 11 bases between them. Germline lookup yields CDR1 SGHTA and CDR2 FQGNSA. The CDR3 is 16 residues long. CDR3 DNA sequence: TGTGCCAGCAGCGCCCGCTTGGACTCTGGGGCCAACGTCCTGACTTTC. It is translated as CASSARLDSGANVLTF.

Details on this clonotype: One end of the junction varies from germline; a read error may be responsible. The chain employs TRBV9 and TRBJ1-3; D possibly corresponds to TRBD1 (5 bases). The CDR3 runs 14 residues. Germline values: CDR1 SGDLS, CDR2 YYNGEE. CDR3 amino acids: CASSVAGRGTTIYF. The CDR3 nucleotides read TGTGCCAGCAGCGTCGCAGGGCGCGGAACCACCATATATTTT.

The chain has TRBV15 and TRBJ2-7; 15 bases line up with TRBD2. This CDR3 has 14 amino acids. Losses at the gene ends were 8 bases for V and 6 bases for J; bases not matched to a gene: 5. Germline V lookup: CDR1 LNHNV, CDR2 YYDKDF (reference sequence). CDR3 protein: CATWTSGGEAEQYF. CDR3 nucleotides: TGTGCCACCTGGACTAGCGGGGGGGAGGCCGAGCAGTACTTC.